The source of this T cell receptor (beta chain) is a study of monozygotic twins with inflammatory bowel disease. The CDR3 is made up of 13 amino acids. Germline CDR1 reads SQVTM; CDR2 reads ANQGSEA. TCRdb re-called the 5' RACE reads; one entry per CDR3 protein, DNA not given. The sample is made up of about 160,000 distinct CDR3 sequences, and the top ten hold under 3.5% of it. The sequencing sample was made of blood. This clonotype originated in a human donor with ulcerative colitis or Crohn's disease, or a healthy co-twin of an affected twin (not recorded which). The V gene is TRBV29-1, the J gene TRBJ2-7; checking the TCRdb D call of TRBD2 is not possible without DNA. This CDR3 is CSVVASDNYEQYF.